One sample yielded the 21 T cell receptor beta chains listed below, sequenced in a study of blood T cell repertoires in COVID-19. Profiled with immunoSEQ multiplex PCR; TCRdb holds only in-frame clones, not every one. The sample consists of around 95,000 clones, around 88% of them appearing once. Specimen: peripheral blood. Every receptor here comes from a human donor in a cohort sampled during active COVID-19.

This clone was counted once. The V call is TRBV19, the J call TRBJ1-3; the D is unclear. CDR1 LNHDA and CDR2 SQIVND come from the germline V gene (reference sequence). Trimming removed 4 bases from V and 0 bases from J, with 7 bases in between. The length of the CDR3 is 14 residues. In nucleotides, the CDR3 is TGTGCCAGTAGTACCCTAAACTCTGGAAACACCATATATTTT. As protein: CASSTLNSGNTIYF.

The chain recombines TRBV19 with TRBJ1-1; TRBD1 matches 7 bases. Germline V gene lookup returns CDR1 LNHDA and CDR2 SQIVND (reference sequence). With V trimmed by 6 bases and J by 6 bases, 10 bases remained unmatched. The CDR3 is 14 amino acids. Written as DNA, the CDR3 is TGTGCCAGTAGCACTCGACAGGGAGAGTCTGAAGCTTTCTTT. This sequence encodes CASSTRQGESEAFF.

The V and J genes are TRBV12-3 or TRBV12-4 and TRBJ1-3; no reliable D call. V was pared by 6 bases and J by 0 bases, with 6 bases between. The CDR3 is made up of 13 amino acids. CDR3 region: CASSSDSGNTIYF. In DNA form, the CDR3 reads TGTGCCAGCAGCAGCGACTCTGGAAACACCATATATTTT.

The chain has TRBV5-1 and TRBJ2-5; D gene unclear. V gave up 0 bases and J gave up 5 bases, with 2 bases separating them. The CDR3 is made up of 11 amino acids. Germline V CDR1 and CDR2: SGHRS, YFSETQ. CDR3 DNA: TGCGCCAGCAGCTTGGCGGAGACCCAGTACTTC. It encodes CASSLAETQYF.

This clone was detected once. This sequence joins TRBV12-3 or TRBV12-4 and TRBJ1-1, with D maybe TRBD1 (6 bases). Trimming removed 6 bases from V and 2 bases from J, with 10 bases in between. The CDR3 spans 13 residues. The CDR3 sequence is CASRLDRNTEAFF. The CDR3 DNA reads TGTGCCAGCAGACTGGACAGAAACACTGAAGCTTTCTTT.

The chain is built from TRBV12-3 or TRBV12-4 and TRBJ1-1; 7 nucleotides match TRBD1. Germline trimming cut 6 bases from V and 1 base from J; bases unmatched to any gene: 2. This CDR3 spans 13 amino acids. CDR3 DNA sequence: TGTGCCAGCAGGCGGACAGGGAACACTGAAGCTTTCTTT. This gives the protein CASRRTGNTEAFF.

The gene calls are TRBV2 and TRBJ2-5, with 7 positions matching TRBD2. This CDR3 has 13 residues. Trimming at V came to 7 bases and at J to 3 bases, leaving 5 bases not matched to a gene. The germline V gene has CDR1 SNHLY and CDR2 FYNNEI. The CDR3: CASIPGLEETQYF. DNA for the CDR3: TGTGCCAGCATACCAGGACTAGAAGAGACCCAGTACTTC. Variable domain in full (rest from reference TRBV2 and TRBJ2-5): EPEVTQTPSHQVTQMGQEVILRCVPISNHLYFYWYRQILGQKVEFLVSFYNNEISEKSEIFDDQFSVERPDGSNFTLKIRSTKLEDSAMYFCASIPGLEETQYFGPGTRLLVL.

This clone was picked up a small number of times. The chain links TRBV2 to TRBJ2-7; TRBD2 agrees at 11 bases. The CDR3 extends over 14 amino acids. CDR1 and CDR2 from the germline V gene are SNHLY and FYNNEI. Trimming at V came to 10 bases and at J to 4 bases, leaving 9 bases not matched to a gene. CDR3 nucleotides: TGTGCCATCAATTCGGGACTAGCGGTTTACGAGCAGTACTTC. This codes for CAINSGLAVYEQYF.

The sample holds a few counts of this clone. The rearrangement joins TRBV5-8 to TRBJ2-1; 7 bases fit TRBD1. Germline loops: CDR1 SGHTS, CDR2 YDEGEE. The V gene end was trimmed by 4 bases and the J gene end by 4 bases; junction bases not matched to a gene: 5. There are 14 residues in the CDR3. Here the CDR3 DNA reads TGTGCCAGCAGCCTCCGGGACAGTTACAATGAGCAGTTCTTC. Translated, it gives CASSLRDSYNEQFF.

This chain joins TRBV19 and TRBJ1-5; D is possibly TRBD1 (6 bases). Per germline, CDR1 LNHDA and CDR2 SQIVND (reference sequence). Between the trimmed V and J ends, which lost 6 bases and 0 bases, there was a span of 15 bases. The CDR3 length is 16 residues. CDR3 DNA: TGTGCCAGTAGAATTGCGGGGGCGGTTAGCAATCAGCCCCAGCATTTT. Protein product: CASRIAGAVSNQPQHF.

This clone was detected only once. The rearrangement joins TRBV24-1 to TRBJ2-2; D may be TRBD2 (6 bases). The CDR3 runs 17 residues. Germline CDR1 reads KGHDR; CDR2 reads SFDVKD. V lost 0 bases, J lost 3 bases, and 13 bases lay in between. CDR3 loop: CATSDLSTSFDTGELFF. CDR3 DNA sequence: TGTGCCACCAGTGATTTGTCGACTAGTTTCGACACCGGGGAGCTGTTTTTT.

In nucleotides, the CDR3 is TGTGCCAGCAGCTTAGAAGCTTATAATTCACCCCTCCACTTT. As protein: CASSLEAYNSPLHF. V is TRBV7-9 and J is TRBJ1-6; D uncertain. The CDR3 is 14 amino acids. Trimming cost V 1 base and J 4 bases, with 5 bases left between them. The V gene's germline CDR1 is SEHNR and CDR2 FQNEAQ (reference sequence).

The chain combines TRBV19 with TRBJ1-2; 9 bases align to TRBD1. Germline CDR1 is LNHDA and CDR2 is SQIVND (reference sequence). This CDR3 spans 15 amino acids. The V segment lost 7 bases and the J segment 7 bases; nucleotides outside the gene matches: 13. CDR3: CASTPTRGTGFGYTF. The CDR3 DNA is TGTGCCAGTACACCGACTAGAGGGACAGGGTTTGGCTACACCTTC.

V is TRBV15 and J is TRBJ2-6; 8 bases map to TRBD2. After removal of 5 bases from V and 0 bases from J, the junction contained 6 bases not matched to a gene. There are 17 residues in the CDR3. The germline CDR1 and CDR2 sequences are LNHNV and YYDKDF (reference sequence). In DNA, the CDR3 is TGTGCCACCAGCCCACGGGGGGGCGACTCTGGGGCCAACGTCCTGACTTTC. Protein: CATSPRGGDSGANVLTF.

V gene TRBV18 combines with J gene TRBJ1-1; D is undetermined. V lost 3 bases, J lost 1 base, and 15 bases lay in between. The CDR3 has 16 residues. Per germline, CDR1 KGHSH and CDR2 LQKENI. DNA for the CDR3: TGTGCCAGCTCACCGACCCGGGTGTCGGAGAACACTGAAGCTTTCTTT. Its translation is CASSPTRVSENTEAFF.

The chain couples TRBV7-2 to TRBJ2-7, with D tentatively TRBD1 (6 bases). The ends were cut back, 6 bases at V and 0 bases at J, with 12 bases in the middle. The CDR3 spans 14 residues. The germline gives CDR1 SGHTA, CDR2 FQGNSA. The CDR3 nucleotides read TGTGCCAGCAGATTCGACAGGCACTCCTACGAGCAGTACTTC. Translated, it gives CASRFDRHSYEQYF.

The genes are TRBV12-5 and TRBJ2-1; TRBD2 matches at 11 bases. Germline CDR1 is LGHNT and CDR2 is FRNRAP. The CDR3 contains 14 residues. V lost 1 base, J lost 8 bases, and 1 base stayed unmatched. CDR3 coding DNA: TGTGCTAGTGGTTTGGCTAGCGGGAGGTATGAGCAGTTCTTC. Protein: CASGLASGRYEQFF.

The rearrangement joins TRBV4-2 to TRBJ2-3; 7 nucleotides agree with TRBD1. CDR3 length: 17 amino acids. Germline V lookup: CDR1 LGHNA, CDR2 YNFKEQ. With V trimmed by 2 bases and J by 0 bases, 8 bases remained unmatched. The CDR3 reads CASSQRQGHPSTDTQYF. CDR3 nucleotides: TGTGCCAGCAGCCAACGACAGGGACATCCGAGCACAGATACGCAGTATTTT.

V and J are TRBV19 and TRBJ2-1, with a possible D match to TRBD2 (5 bases). In germline, CDR1 is LNHDA, CDR2 SQIVND (reference sequence). The ends were cut back, 5 bases at V and 6 bases at J, with 17 bases in the middle. The CDR3 is 15 amino acids. CDR3: CASSDLRDRGNEQFF. DNA of the CDR3: TGTGCCAGTAGTGACCTCCGGGATCGGGGCAATGAGCAGTTCTTC.

The V gene is TRBV25-1, the J gene TRBJ2-1; 9 bases map to TRBD2. With 3 bases clipped from V and 4 bases from J, the junction kept 7 bases outside the gene matches. Germline V gene lookup returns CDR1 MGHDK and CDR2 SYGVNS. There are 16 residues in the CDR3. The CDR3 coding sequence is TGTGCCAGCAGTGACCCGGGACTAGCCCTGTACAATGAGCAGTTCTTC. Protein: CASSDPGLALYNEQFF.

The chain has TRBV19 and TRBJ1-5, with TRBD1 matching 8 bases. J was trimmed by 7 bases and V by 4 bases; bases with no gene match: 3. The CDR3 is made up of 13 amino acids. CDR1 is LNHDA, CDR2 SQIVND, per germline (reference sequence). CDR3: CASSSQGAQPQHF. CDR3 bases: TGTGCCAGTAGTAGCCAGGGGGCACAGCCCCAGCATTTT. The complete variable domain, with remaining parts taken from reference TRBV19 and TRBJ1-5, reads DGGITQSPKYLFRKEGQNVTLSCEQNLNHDAMYWYRQDPGQGLRLIYYSQIVNDFQKGDIAEGYSVSREKKESFPLTVTSAQKNPTAFYLCASSSQGAQPQHFGDGTRLSIL.